The 16 T cell receptor beta chains listed next were all sequenced from one sample in a study of shared clonotypes between healthy human individuals. Sequencing used immunoSEQ multiplex PCR; TCRdb keeps in-frame clones, though not all of them. Here the sample spans 2 million to 3 million clones, 80% to 95% being singletons. Sequencing was carried out using naive CD4+ T cells from PBMCs. Specified subset: CD45RA+ positively selected. The receptors stem from a man aged 18-30 years in good health. Some clones in this sample may be carry-over from other donors' samples.

The rearrangement uses TRBV10-2 and TRBJ1-1; tentatively, D is TRBD1 (6 bases). Trimming removed 6 bases at V and 4 bases at J, with 12 bases between. The germline gives CDR1 WSHSY, CDR2 SAAADI. The CDR3 spans 13 residues. The CDR3 here is CASRTGRGTEAFF. The CDR3 DNA follows: TGCGCCAGCAGAACAGGGCGGGGCACTGAAGCTTTCTTT.

The CDR3: CASSLGQIMNTEAFF. Here the CDR3 DNA reads TGTGCCAGCAGCTTAGGGCAGATCATGAACACTGAAGCTTTCTTT. This chain uses TRBV7-8 with TRBJ1-1; D is uncertain. Trimming took off 1 base at V and 0 bases at J, with 9 bases between the two ends. Germline CDR1 reads SGHVS; CDR2 reads FQNEAQ. There are 15 residues in the CDR3.

The chain couples TRBV12-2 to TRBJ2-7; TRBD1, the table's D call, lacks a check against the DNA. TRBV12-2 is labeled a pseudogene. The CDR3 has 14 amino acids. The CDR3 loop reads CASRIDRGAHEQYF. In DNA form, the CDR3 reads TGTGCAAGTCGTATTGACAGGGGGGCCCACGAGCAGTACTTC.

This chain connects TRBV20-1 to TRBJ2-7, with D possibly being TRBD1 (7 bases). CDR1 is DFQATT and CDR2 is SNEGSKA in the germline V gene (reference sequence). The CDR3 has 10 amino acids. V lost 3 bases and J lost 11, with 11 bases in between. The CDR3 sequence: CSASLRGEYF. DNA of the CDR3: TGCAGTGCTAGTCTCAGGGGGGAGTACTTC.

The CDR3 sequence is CASRAVAQGVTDTQYF. The CDR3 DNA is TGCGCCAGCAGGGCTGTCGCACAGGGTGTGACAGATACGCAGTATTTT. The V call is TRBV4-1, the J call TRBJ2-3; a weak D match, TRBD1 (6 bases). Germline V lookup: CDR1 MGHRA, CDR2 YSYEKL. The CDR3 sequence is 16 residues long. Deletions cut 6 bases from V and 3 bases from J, with 19 bases between.

The chain combines TRBV27 with TRBJ2-5; a possible D gene is TRBD2 (6 bases). V was cut by 2 bases and J by 10 bases, with 20 bases left in between. The CDR3 spans 15 residues. Germline assignment: CDR1 MNHEY and CDR2 SMNVEV (reference sequence). CDR3 protein: CASSLRPGLTKVQYF. CDR3 DNA sequence: TGTGCCAGCAGTTTACGCCCGGGACTTACGAAGGTCCAGTACTTC.

The rearrangement joins TRBV19 to TRBJ2-2, with a possible D match to TRBD1 (6 bases). V was cut by 3 bases and J by 5 bases, with 22 bases left in between. The CDR3 sequence is 18 residues long. Germline V CDR1 and CDR2: LNHDA, SQIVND (reference sequence). The CDR3 DNA is TGTGCCAGTAGTATGTATAGTTGGGGGCGCGGATCTACCGGGGAGCTGTTTTTT. Translated: CASSMYSWGRGSTGELFF. Together with reference TRBV19 and TRBJ2-2, the CDR3 gives the full variable domain: DGGITQSPKYLFRKEGQNVTLSCEQNLNHDAMYWYRQDPGQGLRLIYYSQIVNDFQKGDIAEGYSVSREKKESFPLTVTSAQKNPTAFYLCASSMYSWGRGSTGELFFGEGSRLTVL.

V is TRBV7-3 and J is TRBJ2-1, with TRBD2 matching over 8 bases. The CDR3 runs 18 residues. The V segment lost 5 bases and the J segment 5 bases; nucleotides outside the gene matches: 17. CDR1 is SGHTA and CDR2 is FQGTGA in the germline V gene. The CDR3 protein is CASSPSLLSGSTNNEQFF. As DNA, the CDR3 is TGTGCCAGCAGCCCCAGCCTTTTGAGCGGGAGTACAAACAATGAGCAGTTCTTC.

This clone was recorded only once. The same CDR3 is also encoded by other DNA sequences in this sample. This chain links TRBV7-9 with TRBJ2-7; 8 nucleotides match TRBD2. Germline V gene lookup returns CDR1 SEHNR and CDR2 FQNEAQ (reference sequence). CDR3 size: 14 residues. V lost 4 bases to trimming and J lost 0 bases; unmatched junction nucleotides: 2. CDR3 DNA sequence: TGTGCCAGCAGCTCCAGCGGGAGCTCCTACGAGCAGTACTTC. Translating gives CASSSSGSSYEQYF.

V and J are TRBV19 and TRBJ2-3; no firm D call. The CDR3 consists of 12 residues. Trimming stripped 6 bases from V and 6 bases from J, with 10 bases between. The germline V gene has CDR1 LNHDA and CDR2 SQIVND (reference sequence). Written as DNA, the CDR3 is TGTGCCAGTAGGTCCGACGGGGATACGCAGTATTTT. It encodes CASRSDGDTQYF.

The chain links TRBV28 to TRBJ2-6; no clear D. This CDR3 spans 16 amino acids. The V gene lost 4 bases and the J gene lost 4 bases, with 14 bases spanning the gap. Germline CDR1 reads MDHEN; CDR2 reads SYDVKM. CDR3 bases: TGTGCCAGCAGTTCAAGTGGTGAACCCGGGGCCAACGTCCTGACTTTC. Amino acid sequence: CASSSSGEPGANVLTF.

A word on this clone: Other DNA sequences from this sample encode an identical CDR3 as well. The J gene is TRBJ1-2, the V gene TRBV5-1; 8 bases align to TRBD1. Trimming at V came to 4 bases and at J to 2 bases, leaving 4 bases not matched to a gene. The CDR3 extends over 14 amino acids. Germline V gene data show CDR1 as SGHRS and CDR2 as YFSETQ. CDR3: CASSQTGANYGYTF. In DNA, the CDR3 is TGCGCCAGCAGCCAGACAGGGGCCAACTATGGCTACACCTTC.

The chain uses TRBV21-1 and TRBJ2-7; TRBD1, as called in the table, went unchecked against the DNA. TRBV21-1 is given as a pseudogene. The CDR3 is 14 amino acids. The CDR3 DNA follows: TGTGCCAGCCTAGGGAAGGGGCCCTCCTACGAGCAGTACTTC. Residues: CASLGKGPSYEQYF.

The chain's CDR3 is CASSLAGQGAGAYEQYF. In nucleotides, the CDR3 is TGTGCCAGCAGCTTGGCGGGACAGGGGGCCGGAGCCTACGAGCAGTACTTC. V usage is TRBV5-5 and J usage is TRBJ2-7; 12 positions agree with TRBD1. CDR1 and CDR2 (germline): SGHKS, YYEKEE (reference sequence). V trimming: 0 bases; J trimming: 2 bases; junction bases outside the gene matches: 6. The CDR3 has 17 residues. Drawing the rest from reference TRBV5-5 and TRBJ2-7, the complete variable domain is DAGVTQSPTHLIKTRGQQVTLRCSPISGHKSVSWYQQVLGQGPQFIFQYYEKEERGRGNFPDRFSARQFPNYSSELNVNALLLGDSALYLCASSLAGQGAGAYEQYFGPGTRLTVT.

This clone came up once. V gene TRBV27 combines with J gene TRBJ2-7, with 8 bases lining up with TRBD2. Germline V CDR1 and CDR2: MNHEY, SMNVEV (reference sequence). The CDR3 runs 19 residues. Trimming removed 3 bases from V and 1 base from J; junction bases left unmatched: 17. CDR3 nucleotide sequence: TGTGCCAGCAGTTTCCGGAACCCCTCCGGGACTAGGAGATCCTACGAGCAGTACTTC. Protein product: CASSFRNPSGTRRSYEQYF.

The V call is TRBV5-6, the J call TRBJ2-5, with a weak D call TRBD1 (6 bases). The J call may be mistaken, given a closer DNA end match to TRBJ2-7. Germline lookup yields CDR1 SGHDT and CDR2 YYEEEE. CDR3 size: 15 residues. Here the CDR3 reads CASSLGGRGWYEQYF. The CDR3, as DNA: TGTGCCAGCAGCTTGGGTGGCAGGGGATGGTACGAGCAGTACTTC.